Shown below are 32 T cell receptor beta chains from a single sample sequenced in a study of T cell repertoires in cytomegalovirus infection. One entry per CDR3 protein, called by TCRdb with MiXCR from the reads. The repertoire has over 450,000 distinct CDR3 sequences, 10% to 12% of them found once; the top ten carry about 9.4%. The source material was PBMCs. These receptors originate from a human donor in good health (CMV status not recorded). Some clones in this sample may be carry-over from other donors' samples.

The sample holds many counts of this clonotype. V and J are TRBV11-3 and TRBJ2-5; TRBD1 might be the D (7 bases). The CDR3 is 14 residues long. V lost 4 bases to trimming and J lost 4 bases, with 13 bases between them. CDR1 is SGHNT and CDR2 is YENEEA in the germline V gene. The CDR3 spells CASSSTGEAETQYF. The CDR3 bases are TGTGCCAGCAGCTCTACAGGGGAGGCAGAGACCCAGTACTTC.

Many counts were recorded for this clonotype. CDR3 protein: CASSPRDRGAGEKLFF. CDR3 nucleotide sequence: TGTGCCAGCAGCCCCCGGGACAGGGGCGCAGGAGAAAAACTGTTTTTT. This chain uses TRBV7-9 with TRBJ1-4, with 10 bases aligning to TRBD1. J gave up 8 bases and V 5 bases, and 11 bases lay outside the gene matches. The CDR3 contains 16 residues. Germline V gene lookup returns CDR1 SEHNR and CDR2 FQNEAQ (reference sequence).

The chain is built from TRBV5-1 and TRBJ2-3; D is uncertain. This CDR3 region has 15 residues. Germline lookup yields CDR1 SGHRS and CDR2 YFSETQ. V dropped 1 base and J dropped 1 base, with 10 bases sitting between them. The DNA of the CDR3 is TGCGCCAGCAGCTTGCTTGGCTTACGCACAGATACGCAGTATTTT. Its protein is CASSLLGLRTDTQYF.

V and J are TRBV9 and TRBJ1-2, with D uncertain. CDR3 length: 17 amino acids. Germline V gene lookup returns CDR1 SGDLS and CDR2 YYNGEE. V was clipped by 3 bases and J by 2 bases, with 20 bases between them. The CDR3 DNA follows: TGTGCCAGCAGCGAGGCCCCAATGGTTCCTGGGAACTATGGCTACACCTTC. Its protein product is CASSEAPMVPGNYGYTF.

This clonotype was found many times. The CDR3 reads CASSLMGGAGDETQYF. For the CDR3, the DNA is TGTGCCAGCAGCCTCATGGGGGGGGCAGGAGACGAGACCCAGTACTTC. The J gene is TRBJ2-5, the V gene TRBV7-8, with D perhaps matching TRBD2 (7 bases). CDR3 length: 16 amino acids. V lost 5 bases to trimming and J lost 5 bases, with 21 bases between them. From germline, CDR1 is SGHVS and CDR2 FQNEAQ.

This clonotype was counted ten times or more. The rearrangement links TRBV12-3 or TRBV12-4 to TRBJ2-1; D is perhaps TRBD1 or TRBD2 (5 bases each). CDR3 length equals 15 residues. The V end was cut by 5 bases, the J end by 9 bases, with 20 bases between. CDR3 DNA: TGTGCCAGCAGTGGTTCGGGACCGGGGAGAGGTGAGCAGTTCTTC. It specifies CASSGSGPGRGEQFF.

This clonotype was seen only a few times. The CDR3 loop is CSARDLGGSGNQPQHF. CDR3 nucleotides: TGCAGTGCTAGAGATTTGGGAGGGTCTGGCAATCAGCCCCAGCATTTT. J is TRBJ1-5 and V is TRBV20-1; D gene unclear. Trimming shortened V by 0 bases and J by 2 bases, and 14 bases separated the two germline ends. The CDR3 is 16 amino acids. Germline lookup yields CDR1 DFQATT and CDR2 SNEGSKA (reference sequence).

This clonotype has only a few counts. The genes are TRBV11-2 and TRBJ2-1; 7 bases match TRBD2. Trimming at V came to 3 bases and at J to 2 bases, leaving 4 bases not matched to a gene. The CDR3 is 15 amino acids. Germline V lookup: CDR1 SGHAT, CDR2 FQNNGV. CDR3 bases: TGTGCCAGCAGCTTCCTAGCGGATCCCTACAATGAGCAGTTCTTC. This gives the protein CASSFLADPYNEQFF.

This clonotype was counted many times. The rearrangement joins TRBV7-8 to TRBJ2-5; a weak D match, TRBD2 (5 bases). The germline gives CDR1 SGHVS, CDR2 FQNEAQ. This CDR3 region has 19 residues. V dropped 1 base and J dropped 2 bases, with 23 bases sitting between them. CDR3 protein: CASSLVGRFSPYVQETQYF. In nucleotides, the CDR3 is TGTGCCAGCAGCTTAGTTGGGAGATTTTCCCCTTATGTTCAAGAGACCCAGTACTTC.

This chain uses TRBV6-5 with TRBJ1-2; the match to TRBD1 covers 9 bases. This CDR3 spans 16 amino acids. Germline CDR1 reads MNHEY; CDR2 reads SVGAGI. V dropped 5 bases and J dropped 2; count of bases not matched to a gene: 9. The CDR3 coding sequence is TGTGCCAGCAGTCATCCGGGACAGGGATTGAACTATGGCTACACCTTC. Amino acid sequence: CASSHPGQGLNYGYTF.

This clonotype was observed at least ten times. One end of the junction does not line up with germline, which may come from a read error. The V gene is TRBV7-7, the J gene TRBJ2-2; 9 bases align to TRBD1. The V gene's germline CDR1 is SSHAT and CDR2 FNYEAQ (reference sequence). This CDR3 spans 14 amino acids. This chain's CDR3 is CASSRQGGTGELFF. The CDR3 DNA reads TGTGCTAGCAGCCGACAGGGGGGTACCGGGGAGCTGTTTTTT.

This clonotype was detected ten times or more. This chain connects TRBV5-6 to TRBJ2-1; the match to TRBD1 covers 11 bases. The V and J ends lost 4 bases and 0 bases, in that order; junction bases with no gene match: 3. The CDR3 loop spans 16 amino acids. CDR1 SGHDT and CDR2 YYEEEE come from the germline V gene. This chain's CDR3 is CASSGDRGFSYNEQFF. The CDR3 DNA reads TGTGCCAGCAGCGGGGACAGGGGGTTCTCCTACAATGAGCAGTTCTTC.

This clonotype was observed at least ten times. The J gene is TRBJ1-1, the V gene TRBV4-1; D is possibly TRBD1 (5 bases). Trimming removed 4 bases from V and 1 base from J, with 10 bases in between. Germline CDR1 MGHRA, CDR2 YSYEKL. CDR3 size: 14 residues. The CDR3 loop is CASSLLGTNTEAFF. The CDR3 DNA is TGCGCCAGCAGCCTACTAGGGACGAACACTGAAGCTTTCTTT.

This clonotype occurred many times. The CDR3 nucleotides are TGTGCCATCAGTACTAGCGGGAGGTACACAGATACGCAGTATTTT. Its translation is CAISTSGRYTDTQYF. The genes are TRBV10-3 and TRBJ2-3; 12 bases are a match to TRBD2. The V gene end was trimmed by 5 bases and the J gene end by 2 bases; junction bases not matched to a gene: 2. This CDR3 region has 15 residues. Germline V gene data show CDR1 as ENHRY and CDR2 as SYGVKD.

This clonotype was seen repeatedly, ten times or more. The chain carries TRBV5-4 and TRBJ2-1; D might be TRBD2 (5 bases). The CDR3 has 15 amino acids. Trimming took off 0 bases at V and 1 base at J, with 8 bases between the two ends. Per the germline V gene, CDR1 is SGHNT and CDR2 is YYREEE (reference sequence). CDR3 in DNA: TGTGCCAGCAGCTTGGGGCGGGTTTCCTACAATGAGCAGTTCTTC. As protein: CASSLGRVSYNEQFF.

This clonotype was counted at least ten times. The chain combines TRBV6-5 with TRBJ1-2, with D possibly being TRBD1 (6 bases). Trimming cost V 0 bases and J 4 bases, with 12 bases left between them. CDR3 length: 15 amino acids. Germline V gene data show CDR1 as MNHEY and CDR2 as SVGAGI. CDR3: CASSYSGGAGYGYTF. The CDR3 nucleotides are TGTGCCAGCAGTTACTCGGGGGGGGCGGGCTATGGCTACACCTTC.

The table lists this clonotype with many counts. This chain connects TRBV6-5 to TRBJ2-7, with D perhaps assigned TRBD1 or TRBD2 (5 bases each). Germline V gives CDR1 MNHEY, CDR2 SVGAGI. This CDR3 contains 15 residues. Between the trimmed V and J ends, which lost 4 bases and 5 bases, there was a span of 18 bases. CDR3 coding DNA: TGTGCCAGCAGTTCCCGGGACGGTGGTCGCAACGAGCAGTACTTC. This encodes CASSSRDGGRNEQYF.

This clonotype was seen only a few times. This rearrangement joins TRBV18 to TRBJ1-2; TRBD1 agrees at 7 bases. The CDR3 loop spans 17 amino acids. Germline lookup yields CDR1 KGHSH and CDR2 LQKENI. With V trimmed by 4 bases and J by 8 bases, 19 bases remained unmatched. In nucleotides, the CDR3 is TGTGCCAGCTCACTTACAGGGGCTTCCCCCTCCCTGGGAGGCTACACCTTC. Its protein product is CASSLTGASPSLGGYTF.

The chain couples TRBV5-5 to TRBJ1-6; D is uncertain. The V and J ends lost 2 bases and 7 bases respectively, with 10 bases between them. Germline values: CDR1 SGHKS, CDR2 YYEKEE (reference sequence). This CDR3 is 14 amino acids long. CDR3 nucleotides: TGTGCCAGCAGCTTACTGATGGCGAATTCACCCCTCCACTTT. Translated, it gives CASSLLMANSPLHF.

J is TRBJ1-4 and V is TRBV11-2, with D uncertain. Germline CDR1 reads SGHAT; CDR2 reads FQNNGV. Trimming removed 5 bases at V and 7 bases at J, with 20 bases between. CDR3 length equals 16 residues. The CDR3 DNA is TGTGCCAGCAGCACCGTTACTGCCTATCTTGGTGAAAAACTGTTTTTT. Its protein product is CASSTVTAYLGEKLFF.

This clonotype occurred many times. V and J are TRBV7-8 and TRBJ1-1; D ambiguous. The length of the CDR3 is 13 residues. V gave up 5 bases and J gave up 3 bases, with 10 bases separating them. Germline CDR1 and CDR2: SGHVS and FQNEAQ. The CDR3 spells CASSKRVDTEAFF. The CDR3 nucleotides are TGTGCCAGCAGCAAAAGGGTGGACACTGAAGCTTTCTTT.

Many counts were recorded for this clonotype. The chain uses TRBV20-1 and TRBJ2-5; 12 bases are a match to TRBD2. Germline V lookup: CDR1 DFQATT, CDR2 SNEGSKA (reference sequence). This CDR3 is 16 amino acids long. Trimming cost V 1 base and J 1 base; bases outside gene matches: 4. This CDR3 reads CSARVLAGGPQETQYF. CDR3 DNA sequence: TGCAGTGCTAGAGTTCTAGCGGGAGGGCCCCAAGAGACCCAGTACTTC.

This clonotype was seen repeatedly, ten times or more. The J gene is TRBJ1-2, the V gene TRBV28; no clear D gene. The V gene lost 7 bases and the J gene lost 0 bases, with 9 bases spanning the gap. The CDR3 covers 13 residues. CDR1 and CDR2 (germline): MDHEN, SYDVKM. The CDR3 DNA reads TGTGCCAGCACCCGGCCACCTAACTATGGCTACACCTTC. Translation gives CASTRPPNYGYTF.

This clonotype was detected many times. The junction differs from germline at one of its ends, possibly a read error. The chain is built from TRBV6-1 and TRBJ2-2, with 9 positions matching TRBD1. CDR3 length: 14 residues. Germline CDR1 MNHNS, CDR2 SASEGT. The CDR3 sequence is CASSGTGNSGELFF. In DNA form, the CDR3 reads TGTGCCAGCAGCGGGACAGGGAACTCCGGGGAGCTGTTTTTT.

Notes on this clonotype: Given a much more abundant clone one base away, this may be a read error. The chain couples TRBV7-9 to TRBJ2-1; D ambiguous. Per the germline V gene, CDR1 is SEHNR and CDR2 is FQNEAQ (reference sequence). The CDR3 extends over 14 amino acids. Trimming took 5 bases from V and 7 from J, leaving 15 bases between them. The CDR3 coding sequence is TGTGCCAGCAGCCCAATAATACAGAGGAATGAGCAGTTCTTC. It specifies CASSPIIQRNEQFF. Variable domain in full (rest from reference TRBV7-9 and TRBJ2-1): DTGVSQNPRHKITKRGQNVTFRCDPISEHNRLYWYRQTLGQGPEFLTYFQNEAQLEKSRLLSDRFSAERPKGSFSTLEIQRTEQGDSAMYLCASSPIIQRNEQFFGPGTRLTVL.

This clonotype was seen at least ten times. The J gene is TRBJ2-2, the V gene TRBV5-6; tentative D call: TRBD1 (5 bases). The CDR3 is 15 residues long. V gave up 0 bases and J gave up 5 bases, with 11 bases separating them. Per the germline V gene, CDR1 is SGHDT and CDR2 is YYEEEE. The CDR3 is CASSLVGRRTGELFF. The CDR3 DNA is TGTGCCAGCAGCTTGGTGGGGCGGCGTACCGGGGAGCTGTTTTTT.

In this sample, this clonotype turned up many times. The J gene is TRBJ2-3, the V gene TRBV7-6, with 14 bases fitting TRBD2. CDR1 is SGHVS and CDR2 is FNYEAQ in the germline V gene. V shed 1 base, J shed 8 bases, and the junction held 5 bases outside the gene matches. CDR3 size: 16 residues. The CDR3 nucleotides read TGTGCCAGCAGCTTAGGACTAGCGGGGGGGCCGGGTACGCAGTATTTT. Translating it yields CASSLGLAGGPGTQYF.

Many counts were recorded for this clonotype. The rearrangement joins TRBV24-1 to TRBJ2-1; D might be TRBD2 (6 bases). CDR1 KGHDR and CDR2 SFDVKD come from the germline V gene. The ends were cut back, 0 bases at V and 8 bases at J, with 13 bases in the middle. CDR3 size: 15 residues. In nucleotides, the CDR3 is TGTGCCACCAGTGATTTGGGTGAAGGGAGGCATGAGCAGTTCTTC. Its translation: CATSDLGEGRHEQFF.

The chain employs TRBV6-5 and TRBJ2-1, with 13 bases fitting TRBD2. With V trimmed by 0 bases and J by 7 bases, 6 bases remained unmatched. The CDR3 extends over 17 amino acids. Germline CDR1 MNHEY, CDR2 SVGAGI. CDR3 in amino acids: CASSYSIGLAGANEQFF. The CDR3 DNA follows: TGTGCCAGCAGTTACTCGATCGGACTAGCGGGAGCGAATGAGCAGTTCTTC.

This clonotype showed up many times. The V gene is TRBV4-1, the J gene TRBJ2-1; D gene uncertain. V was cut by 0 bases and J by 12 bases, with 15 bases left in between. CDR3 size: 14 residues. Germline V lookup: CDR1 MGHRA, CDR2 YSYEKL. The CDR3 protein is CASSQDEVGRAQFF. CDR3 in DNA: TGCGCCAGCAGCCAAGATGAGGTGGGAAGGGCGCAGTTCTTC.

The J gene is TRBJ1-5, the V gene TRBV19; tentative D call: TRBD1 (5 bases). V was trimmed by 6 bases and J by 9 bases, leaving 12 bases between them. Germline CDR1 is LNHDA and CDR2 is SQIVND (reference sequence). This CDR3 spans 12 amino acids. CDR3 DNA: TGTGCCAGTAGAGGAGAGGGGCGGCCCCAGCATTTT. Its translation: CASRGEGRPQHF. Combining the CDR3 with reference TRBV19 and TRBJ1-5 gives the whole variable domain DGGITQSPKYLFRKEGQNVTLSCEQNLNHDAMYWYRQDPGQGLRLIYYSQIVNDFQKGDIAEGYSVSREKKESFPLTVTSAQKNPTAFYLCASRGEGRPQHFGDGTRLSIL.

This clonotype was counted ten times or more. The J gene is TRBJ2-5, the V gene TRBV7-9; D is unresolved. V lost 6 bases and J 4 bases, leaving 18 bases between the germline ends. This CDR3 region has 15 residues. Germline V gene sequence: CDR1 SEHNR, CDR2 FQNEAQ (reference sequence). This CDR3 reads CASSRGTGGRETQYF. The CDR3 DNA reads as TGTGCCAGCAGTCGAGGAACTGGTGGAAGAGAGACCCAGTACTTC.